This TCR beta chain was found in a study of T cells in localized non-small cell lung cancer. Overall study findings and caveats: Because only a single region of the tumor was sequenced, heterogeneity remains possible. It was uninvolved adjacent lung that showed the highest T cell clonality, exceeding tumor.

Concerning this clone: Its antigen is not identified.

Between the trimmed V and J ends, which lost 8 bases and 4 bases, there was a span of 14 bases. CDR1 is MNHEY, CDR2 SVGAGI, per germline. This CDR3 contains 13 residues. The assay was immunoSEQ multiplex PCR, and TCRdb's table has in-frame clones only and misses some. The sample holds approximately 35,000 clones; around 90% are singletons and the top ten take around 6%. This chain uses TRBV6-5 with TRBJ1-1; possible D gene TRBD1, 5 bases. This clonotype was obtained from a man aged 40-75 years with stage II lung adenocarcinoma. The specimen comprised PBMCs, sampled before any cancer treatment. DNA of the CDR3: TGTGCCAGCTATCGGGGGGTCGCCACTGAAGCTTTCTTT. Encoded protein: CASYRGVATEAFF.